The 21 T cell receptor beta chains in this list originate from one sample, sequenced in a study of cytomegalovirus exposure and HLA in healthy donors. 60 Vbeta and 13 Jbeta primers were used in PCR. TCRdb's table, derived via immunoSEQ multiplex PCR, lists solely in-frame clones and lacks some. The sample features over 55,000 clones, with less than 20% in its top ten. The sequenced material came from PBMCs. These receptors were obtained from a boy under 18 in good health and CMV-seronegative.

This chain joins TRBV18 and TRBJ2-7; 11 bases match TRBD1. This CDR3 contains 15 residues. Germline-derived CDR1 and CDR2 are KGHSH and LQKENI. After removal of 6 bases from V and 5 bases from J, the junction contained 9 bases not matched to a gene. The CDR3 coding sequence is TGTGCCAGCTCCCCGGGAGGACAGGGGGCCCACGAGCAGTACTTC. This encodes CASSPGGQGAHEQYF. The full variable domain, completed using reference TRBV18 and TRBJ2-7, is NAGVMQNPRHLVRRRGQEARLRCSPMKGHSHVYWYRQLPEEGLKFMVYLQKENIIDESGMPKERFSAEFPKEGPSILRIQQVVRGDSAAYFCASSPGGQGAHEQYFGPGTRLTVT.

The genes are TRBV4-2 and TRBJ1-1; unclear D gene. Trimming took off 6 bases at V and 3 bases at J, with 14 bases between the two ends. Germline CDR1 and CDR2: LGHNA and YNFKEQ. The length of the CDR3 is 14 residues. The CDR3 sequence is CASSRDSRDTEAFF. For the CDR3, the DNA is TGTGCCAGCAGTCGGGATAGTCGGGACACTGAAGCTTTCTTT.

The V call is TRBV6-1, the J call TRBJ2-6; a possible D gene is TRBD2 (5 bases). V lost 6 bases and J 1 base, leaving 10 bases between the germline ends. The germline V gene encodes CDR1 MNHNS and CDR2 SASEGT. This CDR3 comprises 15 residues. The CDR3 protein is CASRAGGSGANVLTF. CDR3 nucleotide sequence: TGTGCCAGCAGGGCAGGAGGTTCTGGGGCCAACGTCCTGACTTTC.

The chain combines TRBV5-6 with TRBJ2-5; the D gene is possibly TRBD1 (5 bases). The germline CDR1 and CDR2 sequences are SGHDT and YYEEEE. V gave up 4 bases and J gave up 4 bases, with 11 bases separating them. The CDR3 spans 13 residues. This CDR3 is CASSQGRVETQYF. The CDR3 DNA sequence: TGTGCCAGCAGCCAGGGCAGGGTAGAGACCCAGTACTTC.

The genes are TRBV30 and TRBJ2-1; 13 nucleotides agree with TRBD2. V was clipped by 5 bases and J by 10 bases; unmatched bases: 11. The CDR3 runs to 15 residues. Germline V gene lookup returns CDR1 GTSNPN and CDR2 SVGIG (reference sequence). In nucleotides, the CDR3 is TGTGCCTGGGCCAGGACTAGCGGGAGAGGAGGCGAGCAGTTCTTC. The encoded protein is CAWARTSGRGGEQFF. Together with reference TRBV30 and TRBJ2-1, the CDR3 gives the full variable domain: SQTIHQWPATLVQPVGSPLSLECTVEGTSNPNLYWYRQAAGRGLQLLFYSVGIGQISSEVPQNLSASRPQDRQFILSSKKLLLSDSGFYLCAWARTSGRGGEQFFGPGTRLTVL.

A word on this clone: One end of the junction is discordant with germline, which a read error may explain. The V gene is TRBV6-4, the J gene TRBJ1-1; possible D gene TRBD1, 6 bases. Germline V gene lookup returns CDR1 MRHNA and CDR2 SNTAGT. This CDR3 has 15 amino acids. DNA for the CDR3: TGTGCCAGCAGTGAGAACGCAGGGGTGAACGCTGAAGCTTTCTTT. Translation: CASSENAGVNAEAFF.

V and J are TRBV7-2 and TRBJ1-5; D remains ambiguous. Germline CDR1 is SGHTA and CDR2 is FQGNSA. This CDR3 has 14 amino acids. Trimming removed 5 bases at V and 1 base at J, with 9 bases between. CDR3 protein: CASSPRESNQPQHF. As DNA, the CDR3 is TGTGCCAGCAGCCCAAGAGAGAGCAATCAGCCCCAGCATTTT.

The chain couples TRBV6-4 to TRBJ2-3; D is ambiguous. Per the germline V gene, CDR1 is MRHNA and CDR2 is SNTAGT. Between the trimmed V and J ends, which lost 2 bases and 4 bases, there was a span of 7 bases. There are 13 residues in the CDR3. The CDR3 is CASSDSEADTQYF. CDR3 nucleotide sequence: TGTGCCAGCAGTGACAGTGAGGCAGATACGCAGTATTTT.

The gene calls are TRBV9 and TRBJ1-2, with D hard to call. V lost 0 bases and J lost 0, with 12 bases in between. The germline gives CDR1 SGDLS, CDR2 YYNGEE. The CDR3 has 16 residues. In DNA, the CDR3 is TGTGCCAGCAGCGTAGAGATAGACGGGTCTAACTATGGCTACACCTTC. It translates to CASSVEIDGSNYGYTF. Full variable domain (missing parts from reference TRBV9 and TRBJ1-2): DSGVTQTPKHLITATGQRVTLRCSPRSGDLSVYWYQQSLDQGLQFLIQYYNGEERAKGNILERFSAQQFPDLHSELNLSSLELGDSALYFCASSVEIDGSNYGYTFGSGTRLTVV.

This chain's CDR3 is CASSMATNPNTEAFF. CDR3 coding DNA: TGTGCCAGTAGTATGGCCACTAACCCGAACACTGAAGCTTTCTTT. The chain couples TRBV19 to TRBJ1-1; D call uncertain. This CDR3 spans 15 amino acids. V gave up 3 bases and J gave up 1 base, with 12 bases separating them. Germline-derived CDR1 and CDR2 are LNHDA and SQIVND (reference sequence).

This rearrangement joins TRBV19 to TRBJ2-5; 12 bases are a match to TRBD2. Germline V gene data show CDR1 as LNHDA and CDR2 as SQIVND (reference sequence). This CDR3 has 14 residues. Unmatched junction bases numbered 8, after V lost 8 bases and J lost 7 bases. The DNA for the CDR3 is TGTGCCAGTGCGACTAGCGGGAGCGTTGGGACCCAGTACTTC. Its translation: CASATSGSVGTQYF.

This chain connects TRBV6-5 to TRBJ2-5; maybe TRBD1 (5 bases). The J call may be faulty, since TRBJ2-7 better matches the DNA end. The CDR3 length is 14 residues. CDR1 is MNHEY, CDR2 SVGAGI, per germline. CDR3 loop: CASSLQASSYEQYF. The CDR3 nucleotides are TGTGCCAGCAGCTTACAGGCGAGCTCCTACGAGCAGTACTTC.

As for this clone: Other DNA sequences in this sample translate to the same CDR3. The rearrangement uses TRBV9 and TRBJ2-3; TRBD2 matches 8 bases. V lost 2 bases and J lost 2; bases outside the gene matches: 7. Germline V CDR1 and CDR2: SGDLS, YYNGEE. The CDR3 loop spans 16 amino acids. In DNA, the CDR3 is TGTGCCAGCAGCGTGCTAGCGGGTGGTCCCACAGATACGCAGTATTTT. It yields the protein CASSVLAGGPTDTQYF.

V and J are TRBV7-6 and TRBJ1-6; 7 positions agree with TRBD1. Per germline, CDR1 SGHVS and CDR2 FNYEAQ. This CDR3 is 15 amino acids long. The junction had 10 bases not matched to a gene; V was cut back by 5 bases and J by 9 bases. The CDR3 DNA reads TGTGCCAGCAGCGATTCGACAGGGTTAGCTTCACCCCTCCACTTT. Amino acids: CASSDSTGLASPLHF.

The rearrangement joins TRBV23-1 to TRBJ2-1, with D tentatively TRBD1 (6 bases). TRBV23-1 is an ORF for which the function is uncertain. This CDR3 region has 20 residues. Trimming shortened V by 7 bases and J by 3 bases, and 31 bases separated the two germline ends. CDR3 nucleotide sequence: TGCGCCAGCACCTTTCTGCCGCGGCCTGGGGGCCCAGTGAGCTACAATGAGCAGTTCTTC. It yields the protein CASTFLPRPGGPVSYNEQFF.

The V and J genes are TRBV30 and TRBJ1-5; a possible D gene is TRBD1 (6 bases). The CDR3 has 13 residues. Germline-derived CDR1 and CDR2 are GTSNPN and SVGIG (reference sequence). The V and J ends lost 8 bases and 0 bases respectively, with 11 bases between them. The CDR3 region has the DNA TGTGCCGCCCAGGGGTCTAGCAATCAGCCCCAGCATTTT. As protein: CAAQGSSNQPQHF.

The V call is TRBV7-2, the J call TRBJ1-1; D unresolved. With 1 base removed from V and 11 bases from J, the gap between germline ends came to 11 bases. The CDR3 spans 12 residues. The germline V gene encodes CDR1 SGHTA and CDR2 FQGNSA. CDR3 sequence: CASSLVVSGAFF. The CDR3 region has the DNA TGTGCCAGCAGCTTAGTTGTGTCCGGGGCTTTCTTT.

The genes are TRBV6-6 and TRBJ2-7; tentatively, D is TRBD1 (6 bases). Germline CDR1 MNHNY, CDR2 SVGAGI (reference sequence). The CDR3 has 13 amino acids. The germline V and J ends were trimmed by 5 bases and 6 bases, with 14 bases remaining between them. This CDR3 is CASSKTRGSEQYF. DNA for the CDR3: TGTGCCAGCAGTAAAACCAGGGGAAGCGAGCAGTACTTC.

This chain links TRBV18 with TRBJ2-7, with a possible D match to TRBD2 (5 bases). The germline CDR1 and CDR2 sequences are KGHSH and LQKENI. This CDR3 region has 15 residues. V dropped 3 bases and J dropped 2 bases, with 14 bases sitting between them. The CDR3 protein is CASSPRNEGTYEQYF. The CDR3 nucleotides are TGTGCCAGCTCACCGCGGAACGAGGGAACCTACGAGCAGTACTTC.

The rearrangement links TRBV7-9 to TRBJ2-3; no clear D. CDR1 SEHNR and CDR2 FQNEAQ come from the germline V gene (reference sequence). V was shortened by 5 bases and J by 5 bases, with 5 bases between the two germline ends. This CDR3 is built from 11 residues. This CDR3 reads CASSPLDTQYF. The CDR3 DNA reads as TGTGCCAGCAGCCCCCTAGATACGCAGTATTTT.

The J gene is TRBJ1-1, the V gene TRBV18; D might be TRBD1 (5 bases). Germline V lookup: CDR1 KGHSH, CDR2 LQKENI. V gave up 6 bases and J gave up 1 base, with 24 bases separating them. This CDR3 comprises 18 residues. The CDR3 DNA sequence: TGTGCCAGCTCCCTGAGACCCCTCCCCACAGGAAGGAACACTGAAGCTTTCTTT. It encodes CASSLRPLPTGRNTEAFF.